The following is a TCR beta chain sequence with its context. The entry originates in a study of HIV-infected patients and healthy controls. All unsorted peripheral T cells were captured because whole blood was used without fractionation. Around 0.5 ug RNA was reverse transcribed with alpha and beta constant-region primers. Alpha and beta chain libraries were made separately by chain-specific third strand synthesis with multiplexing indices. One entry per CDR3 protein results from TCRdb running MiXCR on the 5' RACE reads. This sample carries 13,000 or so distinct CDR3 sequences, roughly a tenth of them seen once, and the ten largest clones take approximately 6.6%. The V end was cut by 3 bases, the J end by 3 bases, with 8 bases between. The CDR3 length is 14 residues. CDR1 and CDR2 from the germline V gene are MDHEN and SYDVKM.

This sequence was found in an adult in good health. Sequencing input: blood. V and J are TRBV28 and TRBJ1-4; the D is unclear. The CDR3: CASSFQWANEKLFF. In nucleotides, the CDR3 is TGTGCCAGCAGTTTCCAGTGGGCTAATGAAAAACTGTTTTTT.